The next 5 T cell receptor beta chains were all read from a single sample in a study of brain metastases from non-small cell lung cancer. Only in-frame clones appear in the TCRdb table, and some are missing; sequencing was by immunoSEQ multiplex PCR. In the table there are approximately 2,500 clones, 70% to 85% of which are singletons. The sequencing sample was made of tissue from a brain metastasis. The receptors here all came from a donor aged 40 or over with non-small cell lung cancer.

The chain joins TRBV27 to TRBJ2-3; the D is unclear. Between the trimmed V and J ends, which lost 9 bases and 3 bases, there was a span of 7 bases. CDR1 MNHEY and CDR2 SMNVEV come from the germline V gene (reference sequence). The CDR3 is made up of 11 amino acids. The DNA of the CDR3 is TGTGCCAGTAAGAGGACAGATACGCAGTATTTT. It encodes CASKRTDTQYF.

This rearrangement joins TRBV27 to TRBJ2-7; tentative D call: TRBD1 (5 bases). Between the trimmed V and J ends, which lost 8 bases and 5 bases, there was a span of 16 bases. The CDR3 covers 13 residues. Germline values: CDR1 MNHEY, CDR2 SMNVEV (reference sequence). DNA of the CDR3: TGTGCCAGCCGTCAGGGTGGCGGTCACGAGCAGTACTTC. Amino acids: CASRQGGGHEQYF.

In DNA form, the CDR3 reads TGTGCCAGCAGTGACCAGGGTTCAGATACGCAGTATTTT. It translates to CASSDQGSDTQYF. J is TRBJ2-3 and V is TRBV2; D might be TRBD1 (5 bases). The germline V gene encodes CDR1 SNHLY and CDR2 FYNNEI. Trimming shortened V by 3 bases and J by 4 bases, and 8 bases separated the two germline ends. This CDR3 comprises 13 residues.

The V and J genes are TRBV5-6 and TRBJ1-2; 7 bases agree with TRBD1. Germline V CDR1 and CDR2: SGHDT, YYEEEE. V dropped 4 bases and J dropped 7; count of bases not matched to a gene: 16. The CDR3 runs to 16 residues. CDR3 amino acids: CASSRDRTGSGGGYTF. CDR3 DNA sequence: TGTGCCAGCAGCCGAGATCGGACAGGATCAGGCGGTGGCTACACCTTC.

The V and J genes are TRBV5-1 and TRBJ1-6; D call uncertain. The V and J ends lost 1 base and 10 bases respectively, with 9 bases between them. This CDR3 contains 13 residues. CDR1 and CDR2 from the germline V gene are SGHRS and YFSETQ. This CDR3 is CASSLNFQSPLHF. The CDR3 region has the DNA TGCGCCAGCAGCTTGAATTTCCAATCACCCCTCCACTTT.